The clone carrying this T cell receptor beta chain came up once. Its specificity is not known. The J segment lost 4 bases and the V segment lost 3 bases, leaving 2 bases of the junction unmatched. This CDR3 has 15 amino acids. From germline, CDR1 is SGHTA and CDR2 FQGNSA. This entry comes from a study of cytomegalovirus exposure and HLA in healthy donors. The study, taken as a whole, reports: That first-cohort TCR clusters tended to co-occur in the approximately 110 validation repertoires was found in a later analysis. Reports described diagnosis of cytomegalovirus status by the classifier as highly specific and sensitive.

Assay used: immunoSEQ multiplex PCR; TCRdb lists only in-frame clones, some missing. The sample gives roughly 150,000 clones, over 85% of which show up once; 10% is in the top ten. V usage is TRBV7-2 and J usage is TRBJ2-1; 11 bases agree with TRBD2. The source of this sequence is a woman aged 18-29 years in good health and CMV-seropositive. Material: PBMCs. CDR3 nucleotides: TGTGCCAGCAGCTTGGGACTAGCGGATTACAATGAGCAGTTCTTC. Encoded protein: CASSLGLADYNEQFF.